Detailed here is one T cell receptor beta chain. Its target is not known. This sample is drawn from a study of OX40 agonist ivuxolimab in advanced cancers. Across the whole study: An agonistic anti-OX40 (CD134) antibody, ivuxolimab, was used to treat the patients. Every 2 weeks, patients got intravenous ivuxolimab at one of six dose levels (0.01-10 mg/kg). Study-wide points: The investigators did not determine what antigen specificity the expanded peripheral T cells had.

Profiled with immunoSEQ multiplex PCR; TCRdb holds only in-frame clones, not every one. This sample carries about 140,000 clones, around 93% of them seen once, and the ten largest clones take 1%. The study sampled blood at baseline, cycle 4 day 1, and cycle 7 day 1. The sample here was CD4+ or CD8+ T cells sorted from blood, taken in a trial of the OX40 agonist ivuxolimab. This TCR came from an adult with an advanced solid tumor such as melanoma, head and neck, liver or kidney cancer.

CDR3 coding DNA: TGTGCCAGCAGCTTAAGAATTAGCGGACAAGAGACCCAGTACTTC. Its translation is CASSLRISGQETQYF. V gene TRBV7-3 combines with J gene TRBJ2-5; weak D call: TRBD2 (6 bases). V shed 1 base and J shed 2 bases, with 11 bases lying between them. Germline V gene lookup returns CDR1 SGHTA and CDR2 FQGTGA. The CDR3 is 15 residues long. Filled out from reference TRBV7-3 and TRBJ2-5, the complete variable domain reads GAGVSQTPSNKVTEKGKYVELRCDPISGHTALYWYRQSLGQGPEFLIYFQGTGAADDSGLPNDRFFAVRPEGSVSTLKIQRTERGDSAVYLCASSLRISGQETQYFGPGTRLLVL.